The rows below give T cell receptor beta chains drawn from one sample of a study of T-cell reconstitution after alpha-beta-depleted transplantation in children. TCRdb independently ran MiXCR on the PCR reads; one entry per CDR3 protein. Among 490,000 or so distinct CDR3 sequences listed, about an eighth were seen once. Material: PBMCs from the stem cell graft donor, obtained from the stem cell graft. These TCRs come from a human donor who donated a stem cell graft to a child with combined immunodeficiency. CDR3s include the opening cysteine and the closing phenylalanine or tryptophan. Each record gives: D gene, J gene, V gene, clone size, CDR3 protein, CDR3 DNA. The D gene is left open where the match is weak. Rows may omit the clone size; those that give it use once, few, many or a size class.

>TRBD2|TRBJ2-1|TRBV12-3/TRBV12-4|.
CASSPTLGRANEQFF
TGTGCCAGCAGTCCTACTTTGGGGAGGGCCAATGAGCAGTTCTTC
>TRBD2|TRBJ2-1|TRBV2|many
CASSEALRRTSGRNEQFF
TGTGCCAGCAGTGAAGCGCTTCGGAGGACTAGCGGGAGAAATGAGCAGTTCTTC
>TRBD2|TRBJ2-3|TRBV6-2/TRBV6-3|few
CASSYARASGSADTQYF
TGTGCCAGCAGTTACGCCCGGGCTAGCGGGAGCGCAGATACGCAGTATTTT
>.|TRBJ2-6|TRBV9|many
CASSPDFSGANVLTF
TGTGCCAGCAGCCCCGATTTCTCTGGGGCCAACGTCCTGACTTTC
>TRBD1|TRBJ2-7|TRBV5-4|many
CASSPGTGMGEQYF
TGTGCCAGCAGCCCCGGGACAGGGATGGGCGAGCAGTACTTC
>.|TRBJ1-2|TRBV11-2|few
CASSTIRAGRGYGYTF
TGTGCCAGCAGCACCATTCGAGCAGGGCGCGGGTATGGCTACACCTTC
>.|TRBJ1-4|TRBV6-2/TRBV6-3|.
CASSYSTLSLDEKLFF
TGTGCCAGCAGTTACTCGACGCTCAGTCTAGATGAAAAACTGTTTTTT
>.|TRBJ1-2|TRBV12-3/TRBV12-4|.
CASSFFRYGYTF
TGTGCCAGCAGTTTTTTCCGGTATGGCTACACCTTC
>.|TRBJ2-3|TRBV7-2|many
CASSLYAGHSDTQYF
TGTGCCAGCAGCTTATATGCAGGGCACTCAGATACGCAGTATTTT
>.|TRBJ2-5|TRBV2|few
CASRLGQETQYF
TGTGCCAGCAGACTAGGTCAAGAGACCCAGTACTTC
>TRBD1|TRBJ2-7|TRBV7-2|few
CASSLGGTGYEQYF
TGTGCCAGCAGCTTAGGTGGGACAGGGTACGAGCAGTACTTC
>.|TRBJ2-3|TRBV7-2|many
CASSLTGTSTDTQYF
TGTGCCAGCAGCTTGACAGGGACTAGCACAGATACGCAGTATTTT
>TRBD1|TRBJ2-7|TRBV5-1|few
CASSQDRGLYEQYF
TGCGCCAGCAGCCAGGACAGGGGGCTCTACGAGCAGTACTTC